This entry features one T cell receptor beta chain sequence. As yet, its antigen is unknown. V was trimmed by 4 bases and J by 1 base, leaving 14 bases between them. The CDR3 runs to 15 residues. CDR1 is SGHAT, CDR2 FQNNGV, per germline. Every patient was affected by relapse after autologous stem cell transplantation, while exposure to brentuximab vedotin was not uniform. Progressive disease, partial response or complete response was each patient's best response. Some clones are missing from TCRdb's copy, which holds only in-frame ones; the method was immunoSEQ multiplex PCR. This table has 14,000 to 15,000 clones, roughly two thirds appearing once. The sample comes from a study of PD-1 blockade in classical Hodgkin lymphoma. Findings and caveats of the study: Compared with baseline, CD4+ but not CD8+ TCR diversity had risen significantly by C4D1. Excluded were patients who started nivolumab under 1 year after ASCT, a group that had lower diversity. Complete responders started with a diversity level that resembled newly diagnosed patients at baseline.

The origin of this receptor is a human donor with classical Hodgkin lymphoma. The V gene is TRBV11-2, the J gene TRBJ2-7; D ambiguous. This sample comprised peripheral blood mononuclear cells (PBMCs), obtained at baseline. CDR3 sequence reads: CASSSPRSRSYEQYF. CDR3 DNA sequence: TGTGCCAGCAGCTCCCCCCGGAGTCGATCCTACGAGCAGTACTTC.